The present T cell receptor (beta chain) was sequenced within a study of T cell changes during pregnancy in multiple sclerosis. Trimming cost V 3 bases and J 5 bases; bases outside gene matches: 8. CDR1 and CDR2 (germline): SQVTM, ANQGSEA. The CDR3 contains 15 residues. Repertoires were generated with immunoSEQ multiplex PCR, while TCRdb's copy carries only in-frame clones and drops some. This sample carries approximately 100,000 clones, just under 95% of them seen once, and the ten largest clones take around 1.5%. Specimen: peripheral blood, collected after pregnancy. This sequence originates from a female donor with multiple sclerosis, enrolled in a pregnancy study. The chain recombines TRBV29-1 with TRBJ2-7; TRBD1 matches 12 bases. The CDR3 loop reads CSVDLGQGARDEQYF. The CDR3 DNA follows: TGCAGCGTTGACCTGGGACAGGGGGCGAGGGACGAGCAGTACTTC.